The 28 T cell receptor beta chains below were found in one sample sequenced in a study of blood T cells in healthy people across ages. A second PCR of 7 to 11 cycles used a sample-barcoded 5' primer and a J-beta primer mix. TCRdb re-called the 5' RACE reads through MiXCR, storing one row per CDR3 protein. The table has about 970,000 distinct CDR3 sequences, roughly half seen once. The sequenced material came from blood. The receptor set was obtained from a woman between 55 and 75 years old in good health.

This clonotype was recorded once. The chain has TRBV20-1 and TRBJ1-6, with 9 bases that match TRBD1. Germline trimming cut 3 bases from V and 9 bases from J; bases unmatched to any gene: 12. The CDR3 covers 16 residues. In germline, CDR1 is DFQATT, CDR2 SNEGSKA (reference sequence). The CDR3 is CSASKWDRAAGSPLHF. The CDR3, as DNA: TGCAGTGCTAGTAAATGGGACAGGGCGGCGGGTTCACCCCTCCACTTT.

J is TRBJ2-1 and V is TRBV28, with D perhaps matching TRBD2 (6 bases). This CDR3 contains 19 residues. CDR1 is MDHEN, CDR2 SYDVKM, per germline. V was cut by 1 base and J by 5 bases, with 24 bases left in between. The CDR3 DNA reads TGTGCCAGCAGTTTATTTGTAGCGGCTCGTTTAAATAGAAACAATGAGCAGTTCTTC. Translated: CASSLFVAARLNRNNEQFF.

This clonotype was seen a few times. V is TRBV20-1 and J is TRBJ2-7, with D unresolved. The CDR3 covers 13 residues. The germline CDR1 and CDR2 sequences are DFQATT and SNEGSKA (reference sequence). With 1 base removed from V and 4 bases from J, the gap between germline ends came to 11 bases. This chain's CDR3 is CSARGTSRYEQYF. The CDR3 DNA reads TGCAGTGCTAGAGGTACCTCACGATACGAGCAGTACTTC.

The chain combines TRBV5-1 with TRBJ2-5; tentatively, D is TRBD2 (6 bases). V was pared by 7 bases and J by 2 bases, with 21 bases between. The CDR3 has 16 amino acids. Per germline, CDR1 SGHRS and CDR2 YFSETQ. The CDR3 region is CASGLQAGGAQETQYF. The CDR3 region has the DNA TGCGCCAGCGGCCTCCAAGCGGGTGGGGCACAAGAGACCCAGTACTTC.

Comments on this clonotype: One end of the junction fails to match germline, which may point to a read error. The chain recombines TRBV7-2 with TRBJ2-6; TRBD1 matches 8 bases. Per the germline V gene, CDR1 is SGHTA and CDR2 is FQGNSA. This CDR3 comprises 19 residues. CDR3 DNA sequence: TGTGCCAGCAGCCCTTTCGGGACAGGAGGGCTCTCTGGGGCCAGCGTCCTGACTTTC. Translating it yields CASSPFGTGGLSGASVLTF.

A few counts support this clonotype. The chain joins TRBV4-3 to TRBJ2-7, with TRBD2 as a possible D gene (5 bases). CDR1 LGHNA and CDR2 YSLEER come from the germline V gene. CDR3 size: 15 residues. Trimming pared 1 base from V and 2 bases from J, leaving 12 bases between. The CDR3 DNA reads as TGCGCCAGCAGCCAAGTTTGGGGAGACACCTACGAGCAGTACTTC. Encoded protein: CASSQVWGDTYEQYF.

This sequence joins TRBV4-1 and TRBJ2-1, with 7 positions matching TRBD1. Germline CDR1 is MGHRA and CDR2 is YSYEKL. The CDR3 runs 14 residues. The V gene end was trimmed by 1 base and the J gene end by 7 bases; junction bases not matched to a gene: 4. The CDR3 protein is CASSQANRGNEQFF. In DNA form, the CDR3 reads TGCGCCAGCAGCCAAGCTAACAGGGGAAATGAGCAGTTCTTC.

The genes are TRBV9 and TRBJ1-1; no clear D. Germline-derived CDR1 and CDR2 are SGDLS and YYNGEE. This CDR3 comprises 13 residues. V was clipped by 2 bases and J by 2 bases, with 7 bases between them. The chain's CDR3 is CASSVGDNTEAFF. In nucleotides, the CDR3 is TGTGCCAGCAGCGTGGGAGATAACACTGAAGCTTTCTTT.

The chain combines TRBV9 with TRBJ2-7; 7 bases map to TRBD2. The CDR3 is 14 amino acids. J gave up 5 bases and V 1 base, and 6 bases lay outside the gene matches. Germline V gene data show CDR1 as SGDLS and CDR2 as YYNGEE. CDR3 in amino acids: CASSVMAGADEQYF. DNA of the CDR3: TGTGCCAGCAGCGTAATGGCGGGAGCGGACGAGCAGTACTTC.

This clonotype was detected only once. The chain uses TRBV2 and TRBJ2-5; D tentatively fits TRBD1 or TRBD2 (5 bases each). V was pared by 6 bases and J by 2 bases, with 10 bases between. The germline gives CDR1 SNHLY, CDR2 FYNNEI. This CDR3 is built from 13 residues. CDR3 sequence (DNA): TGTGCCAGCAGGGGGGAACAGCAAGAGACCCAGTACTTC. Its protein product is CASRGEQQETQYF.

The chain couples TRBV3-1 to TRBJ2-3; D uncertain. Germline loops: CDR1 LGHDT, CDR2 YNNKEL (reference sequence). Trimming cost V 4 bases and J 2 bases, with 10 bases left between them. The CDR3 sequence is 14 residues long. CDR3 coding DNA: TGTGCCAGCAGCCCGTCGGATCCCACAGATACGCAGTATTTT. As protein: CASSPSDPTDTQYF.

This clonotype has only one observation. The chain has TRBV11-2 and TRBJ2-1; 7 bases are shared with TRBD2. The V segment lost 2 bases and the J segment 7 bases; nucleotides outside the gene matches: 11. There are 16 residues in the CDR3. Germline V gene data show CDR1 as SGHAT and CDR2 as FQNNGV. CDR3 sequence (DNA): TGTGCCAGCAGCTTATTGGCTCGCGGGAGTCAAAATGAGCAGTTCTTC. Its translation is CASSLLARGSQNEQFF.

The V call is TRBV6-2 or TRBV6-3, the J call TRBJ2-7; a possible D gene is TRBD1 (5 bases). The end of the DNA fits TRBJ2-5 better, so the J call may be wrong. Germline CDR1 MNHEY, CDR2 SVGEGT. This CDR3 is built from 13 residues. This CDR3 reads CAIVHRSEKTQYF. The CDR3 DNA is TGTGCCATCGTACACAGGAGTGAGAAGACCCAGTACTTC.

The table lists this clonotype with many counts. The J gene is TRBJ2-3, the V gene TRBV6-2 or TRBV6-3, with no clear D. CDR1 and CDR2 from the germline V gene are MNHEY and SVGEGT. The CDR3 sequence is 12 residues long. V gave up 0 bases and J gave up 5 bases, with 3 bases separating them. The CDR3 loop is CASSYSVDTQYF. CDR3 DNA: TGTGCCAGCAGTTACTCGGTAGATACGCAGTATTTT.

Turning to this clonotype: A much larger clone lies a single base off, so this may be a read error. The rearrangement links TRBV4-1 to TRBJ2-7; TRBD1 matches 7 bases. The CDR3 is 16 amino acids. Germline V gives CDR1 MGHRA, CDR2 YSYEKL. CDR3 loop: CANSQDENRGRYEQYF. Here the CDR3 DNA reads TGCGCCAACAGCCAAGATGAGAACAGGGGAAGGTACGAGCAGTACTTC.

The rearrangement uses TRBV11-2 and TRBJ2-7, with D possibly called TRBD1 or TRBD2 (6 bases each). The germline V gene encodes CDR1 SGHAT and CDR2 FQNNGV. V was cut by 0 bases and J by 2 bases, with 17 bases left in between. The CDR3 contains 17 residues. CDR3 sequence: CASSLDRGQGATYEQYF. The CDR3 bases are TGTGCCAGCAGCTTAGATCGGGGGCAGGGAGCTACCTACGAGCAGTACTTC.

V is TRBV7-9 and J is TRBJ2-6; tentatively, D is TRBD1 or TRBD2 (6 bases each). Looked up from germline, CDR1 is SEHNR and CDR2 is FQNEAQ (reference sequence). Trimming removed 5 bases at V and 0 bases at J, with 20 bases between. The CDR3 runs 19 residues. This CDR3 reads CASSPGVSGASSGANVLTF. CDR3 sequence (DNA): TGTGCCAGCAGCCCGGGAGTATCGGGGGCTAGCTCTGGGGCCAACGTCCTGACTTTC.

The V and J genes are TRBV12-3 or TRBV12-4 and TRBJ1-5, with unresolved D. The CDR3 contains 15 residues. The V end lost 2 bases, the J end lost 4 bases, and 12 bases lay between the germline ends. CDR3 nucleotide sequence: TGTGCCAGCAGTTTAAGCCTTTACTCGAATCAGCCCCAGCATTTT. This translates into CASSLSLYSNQPQHF.

The chain combines TRBV6-6 with TRBJ2-5; 11 positions match TRBD1. Looked up from germline, CDR1 is MNHNY and CDR2 is SVGAGI (reference sequence). The CDR3 runs to 15 residues. V shed 2 bases, J shed 3 bases, and the junction held 2 bases outside the gene matches. The CDR3 spells CASSYQGQGEETQYF. CDR3 DNA: TGTGCCAGCAGTTACCAGGGACAGGGGGAAGAGACCCAGTACTTC.

The gene calls are TRBV4-1 and TRBJ2-7; D unclear. The length of the CDR3 is 15 residues. The germline V gene has CDR1 MGHRA and CDR2 YSYEKL. Trimming removed 6 bases from V and 7 bases from J, with 22 bases in between. The CDR3 region is CASRVPGTPRNEQYF. In DNA, the CDR3 is TGCGCCAGCAGGGTCCCCGGCACCCCCAGGAATGAGCAGTACTTC.

Turning to this clonotype: The germline gene is not matched at one end of the junction; a read error may be the cause. The chain combines TRBV29-1 with TRBJ2-1; no definite D call. Germline V gives CDR1 SQVTM, CDR2 ANQGSEA. The CDR3 sequence is 13 residues long. The CDR3 DNA reads as TGCAGCGTTGAAGCTACCCGTGACAATGGGCAGTTCTTC. It translates to CSVEATRDNGQFF.

The chain employs TRBV6-6 and TRBJ1-1, with D perhaps TRBD1 (6 bases). The V and J ends lost 7 bases and 3 bases respectively, with 12 bases between them. CDR1 is MNHNY and CDR2 is SVGAGI in the germline V gene (reference sequence). The CDR3 extends over 13 amino acids. This CDR3 reads CASTARGDTEAFF. The CDR3 nucleotides are TGTGCCAGCACGGCTAGGGGGGACACTGAAGCTTTCTTT.

The rearrangement links TRBV13 to TRBJ2-3, with D tentatively TRBD1 (5 bases). The CDR3 runs 15 residues. The germline V gene encodes CDR1 PRHDT and CDR2 FYEKMQ (reference sequence). The V end lost 5 bases, the J end lost 3 bases, and 15 bases lay between the germline ends. The CDR3: CASSPFRAATDTQYF. In DNA form, the CDR3 reads TGTGCCAGCAGCCCATTCAGGGCTGCGACAGATACGCAGTATTTT. The full variable domain, completed using reference TRBV13 and TRBJ2-3, is AAGVIQSPRHLIKEKRETATLKCYPIPRHDTVYWYQQGPGQDPQFLISFYEKMQSDKGSIPDRFSAQQFSDYHSELNMSSLELGDSALYFCASSPFRAATDTQYFGPGTRLTVL.

This rearrangement joins TRBV5-1 to TRBJ1-1; 7 positions match TRBD1. The CDR3 loop spans 14 amino acids. V was pared by 4 bases and J by 4 bases, with 7 bases of the junction left unmatched. Germline lookup yields CDR1 SGHRS and CDR2 YFSETQ. The CDR3 nucleotides read TGCGCCAGCAGCACCCGACAGGGTTTCACTGAAGCTTTCTTT. Its translation: CASSTRQGFTEAFF.

The chain carries TRBV28 and TRBJ1-6, with D perhaps matching TRBD1 (6 bases). The CDR3 covers 14 residues. V lost 4 bases and J lost 6, with 10 bases in between. The germline CDR1 and CDR2 sequences are MDHEN and SYDVKM. CDR3 sequence: CASSSGDANSPLHF. DNA of the CDR3: TGTGCCAGCAGTTCAGGGGACGCTAATTCACCCCTCCACTTT.

The genes are TRBV27 and TRBJ1-6; 9 bases map to TRBD1. CDR3 length: 16 amino acids. Germline loops: CDR1 MNHEY, CDR2 SMNVEV (reference sequence). V was pared by 5 bases and J by 9 bases, with 11 bases of the junction left unmatched. This CDR3 reads CASSPWTGAYGSPLHF. The CDR3 DNA sequence: TGTGCCAGCAGTCCGTGGACAGGGGCCTATGGTTCACCCCTCCACTTT.

V and J are TRBV16 and TRBJ2-7; D is ambiguous. Trimming left V 7 bases short and J 0 bases short, with 13 bases between. Germline V gene lookup returns CDR1 KGHSY and CDR2 FQNENV. The CDR3 is 14 amino acids. The CDR3 protein is CASTLVGHSYEQYF. The CDR3 bases are TGTGCCAGCACCCTTGTCGGGCACTCCTACGAGCAGTACTTC.

As regards this clonotype: Compared with germline, one end of the junction differs, possibly owing to a read error. The chain is built from TRBV10-3 and TRBJ2-6; tentatively, D is TRBD2 (5 bases). CDR3 length: 16 residues. CDR1 ENHRY and CDR2 SYGVKD come from the germline V gene. The CDR3, as DNA: TGTGCCACCAGTGAATTTGACTACTCTGGGGCCAACGTCCTGACTTTC. This sequence encodes CATSEFDYSGANVLTF.